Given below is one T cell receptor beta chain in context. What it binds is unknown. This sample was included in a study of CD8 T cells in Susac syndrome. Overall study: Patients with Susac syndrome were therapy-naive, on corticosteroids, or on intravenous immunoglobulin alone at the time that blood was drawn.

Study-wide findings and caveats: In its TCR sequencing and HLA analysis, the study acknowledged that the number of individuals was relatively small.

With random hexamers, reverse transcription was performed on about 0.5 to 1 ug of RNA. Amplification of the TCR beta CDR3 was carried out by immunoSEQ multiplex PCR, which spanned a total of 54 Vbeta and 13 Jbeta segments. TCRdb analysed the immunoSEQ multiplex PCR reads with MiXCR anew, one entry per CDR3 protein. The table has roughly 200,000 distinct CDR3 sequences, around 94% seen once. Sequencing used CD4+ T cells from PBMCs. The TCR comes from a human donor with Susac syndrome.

The CDR3 DNA is TGTGCCAGCAGTTTTGGGACAGGGGGGAATGAGCAGTTCTTC. Encoded protein: CASSFGTGGNEQFF. The rearrangement uses TRBV28 and TRBJ2-1, with TRBD1 matching over 11 bases. The trim removed 3 bases at V and 7 bases at J, leaving 2 bases unmatched. CDR1 is MDHEN, CDR2 SYDVKM, per germline. The CDR3 is 14 amino acids.